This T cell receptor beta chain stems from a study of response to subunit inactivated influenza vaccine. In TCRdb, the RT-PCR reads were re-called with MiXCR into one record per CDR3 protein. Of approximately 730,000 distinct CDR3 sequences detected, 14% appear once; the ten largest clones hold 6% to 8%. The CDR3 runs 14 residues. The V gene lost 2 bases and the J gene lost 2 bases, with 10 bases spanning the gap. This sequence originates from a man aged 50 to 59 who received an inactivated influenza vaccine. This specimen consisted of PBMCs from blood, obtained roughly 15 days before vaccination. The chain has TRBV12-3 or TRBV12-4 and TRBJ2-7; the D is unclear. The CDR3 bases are TGTGCCAGCAGTTTAAGTTATCTGCCCTACGAGCAGTACTTC. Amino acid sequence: CASSLSYLPYEQYF.